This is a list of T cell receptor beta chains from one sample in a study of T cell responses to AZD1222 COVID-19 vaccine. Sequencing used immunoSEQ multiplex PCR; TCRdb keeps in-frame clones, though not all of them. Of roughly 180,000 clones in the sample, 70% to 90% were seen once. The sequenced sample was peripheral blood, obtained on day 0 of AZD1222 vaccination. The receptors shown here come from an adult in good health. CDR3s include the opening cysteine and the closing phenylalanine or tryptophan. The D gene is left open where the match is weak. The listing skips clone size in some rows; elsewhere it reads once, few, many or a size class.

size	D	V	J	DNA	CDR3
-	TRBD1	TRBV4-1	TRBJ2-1	TGCGCCAGCAGCCAAGATCGACCAGGGGGCTCAACTGAGCAGTTCTTC	CASSQDRPGGSTEQFF
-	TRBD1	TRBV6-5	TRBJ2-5	TGTGCCACGGAGACCGGGACAGGCGGAGAGACCCAGTACTTC	CATETGTGGETQYF
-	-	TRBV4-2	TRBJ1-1	TGTGCCAGCAGCCCCGGGAGTGTGGTAACTGAAGCTTTCTTT	CASSPGSVVTEAFF
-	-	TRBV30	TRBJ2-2	TGTGCCTGGAGTCAGGCGAACACCGGGGAGCTGTTTTTT	CAWSQANTGELFF
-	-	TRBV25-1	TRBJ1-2	TGTGCCAGCAGTGACCACTATGGCTACACCTTC	CASSDHYGYTF
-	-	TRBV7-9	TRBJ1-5	TGTGCCAGCAGCTTAGGGACGGGGGTTGAAGGCAATCAGCCCCAGCATTTT	CASSLGTGVEGNQPQHF
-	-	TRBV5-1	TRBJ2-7	TGCGCCAGCAGCTTGGAGGGTAACTCCCTCCACGAGCAGTACTTC	CASSLEGNSLHEQYF
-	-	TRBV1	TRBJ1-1	TGCACCAGCAGCCCGCGTAGGGACTCGATGGGCACTGAAGCTTTCTTT	CTSSPRRDSMGTEAFF
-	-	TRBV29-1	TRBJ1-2	TGCAGCGTAACCAGGGACTATGGCTACACCTTC	CSVTRDYGYTF
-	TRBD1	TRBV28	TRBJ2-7	TGTGCCAGCAGTCACAAGCGAGGGGGGACAGGGTCCGCCGAGCAGTACTTC	CASSHKRGGTGSAEQYF
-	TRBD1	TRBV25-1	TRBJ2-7	TGTGCCAGCAGTGGGACGACCGGGACAGGCTTCTCCGAGCAGTACTTC	CASSGTTGTGFSEQYF
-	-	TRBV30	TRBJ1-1	TGTGCCTGGAGTGACAGCTACCCTGAGGCTTTCTTT	CAWSDSYPEAFF
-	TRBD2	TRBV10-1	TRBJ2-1	TGCGCCAGCAGTGAAGGAATAGCGGGAGGGGGATACAATGAGCAGTTCTTC	CASSEGIAGGGYNEQFF
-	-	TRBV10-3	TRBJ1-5	TGTGCCATCAGGCGGGACGCTGGGGGCAATCAGCCCCAGCATTTT	CAIRRDAGGNQPQHF
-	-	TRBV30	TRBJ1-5	TGTGCCTGGAGTCAGACAGTGAGGGATCAGCCCCAGCATTTT	CAWSQTVRDQPQHF
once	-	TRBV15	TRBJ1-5	TGTGCCACCAGCAGACCTCAGGGAAAAGCTCTTCAGCCCCAGCATTTT	CATSRPQGKALQPQHF
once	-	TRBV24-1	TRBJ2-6	TGTGCCACCAGTGCAGGCCTGGGGGCCAACGTCCTGACTTTC	CATSAGLGANVLTF
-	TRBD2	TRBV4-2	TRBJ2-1	TGTGCCAGCGGGACTAGCGTCAGCTCCTACAATGAGCAGTTCTTC	CASGTSVSSYNEQFF
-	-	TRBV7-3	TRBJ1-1	TGTGCCAGCAGCCCTAGCGGGACCAGCACTGAAGCTTTCTTT	CASSPSGTSTEAFF
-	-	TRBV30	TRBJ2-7	TGTGCCTGGAGTGGGTACGGCCATCAGTACTTC	CAWSGYGHQYF